What follows are 18 T cell receptor beta chains derived from one specimen sequenced in a study of blood T cell repertoires in COVID-19. Assay: immunoSEQ multiplex PCR; the TCRdb copy retains only in-frame clones and omits some. The table shows some 50,000 clones, with about 89% occurring only once. Sequenced material: peripheral blood. Receptor source: a man aged 70 or older with active COVID-19.

The chain combines TRBV9 with TRBJ2-3; D unclear. Germline V gene lookup returns CDR1 SGDLS and CDR2 YYNGEE. V lost 0 bases, J lost 4 bases, and 6 bases lay in between. CDR3 length equals 13 residues. CDR3 region: CASSVAKSDTQYF. CDR3 nucleotide sequence: TGTGCCAGCAGCGTAGCTAAATCAGATACGCAGTATTTT.

The chain joins TRBV21-1 to TRBJ1-6; whether TRBD1, the table's D call, matches the DNA was not checked. TRBV21-1 is listed as a pseudogene. The CDR3 covers 19 residues. The DNA for the CDR3 is TGTGCCAGCAGCACGGGAACGGACAGGGCCCTAGGAGCCAATTCACCCCTCCACTTT. The encoded protein is CASSTGTDRALGANSPLHF.

The chain combines TRBV15 with TRBJ2-4, with TRBD1 as a possible D gene (6 bases). CDR3 size: 14 residues. Germline V CDR1 and CDR2: LNHNV, YYDKDF (reference sequence). V was cut by 6 bases and J by 0 bases, with 9 bases left in between. The CDR3 loop reads CATRGTLAKNIQYF. The CDR3 DNA is TGTGCCACCAGGGGGACACTAGCCAAAAACATTCAGTACTTC.

This clone was seen a few times. This chain uses TRBV7-8 with TRBJ2-7; 8 bases match TRBD1. This CDR3 spans 13 amino acids. V was pared by 5 bases and J by 5 bases, with 5 bases of the junction left unmatched. Germline V gives CDR1 SGHVS, CDR2 FQNEAQ. Here the CDR3 reads CASSLGQGHEQYF. The CDR3 nucleotides read TGTGCCAGCAGCCTCGGACAGGGTCACGAGCAGTACTTC.

This chain links TRBV19 with TRBJ1-4; D is undetermined. V lost 5 bases to trimming and J lost 4 bases, with 8 bases between them. The CDR3 has 13 residues. Per the germline V gene, CDR1 is LNHDA and CDR2 is SQIVND (reference sequence). The CDR3 DNA is TGTGCCAGTAGTTCACAAGTTAATGAAAAACTGTTTTTT. Its translation is CASSSQVNEKLFF. Full variable domain (remainder filled in from reference TRBV19 and TRBJ1-4): DGGITQSPKYLFRKEGQNVTLSCEQNLNHDAMYWYRQDPGQGLRLIYYSQIVNDFQKGDIAEGYSVSREKKESFPLTVTSAQKNPTAFYLCASSSQVNEKLFFGSGTQLSVL.

The genes are TRBV6-5 and TRBJ1-5, with D possibly matching TRBD1 (5 bases). The CDR3 has 15 residues. V was shortened by 6 bases and J by 0 bases, with 12 bases between the two germline ends. Per the germline V gene, CDR1 is MNHEY and CDR2 is SVGAGI. CDR3 DNA sequence: TGTGCCAGCAGATCCCAGGGCGATAGCAATCAGCCCCAGCATTTT. It encodes CASRSQGDSNQPQHF.

The chain is built from TRBV10-3 and TRBJ2-1; TRBD1 might be the D (5 bases). Germline V gives CDR1 ENHRY, CDR2 SYGVKD. Deletions cut 4 bases from V and 10 bases from J, with 8 bases between. This CDR3 comprises 11 residues. CDR3 DNA sequence: TGTGCCATCAGTGGACAGACCGAGCAGTTCTTC. Translating gives CAISGQTEQFF.

V usage is TRBV6-5 and J usage is TRBJ1-1; D is ambiguous. V was trimmed by 8 bases and J by 4 bases, leaving 20 bases between them. CDR3 length equals 15 residues. Germline loops: CDR1 MNHEY, CDR2 SVGAGI. The CDR3 DNA sequence: TGTGCCAGCCAACCAAACGGAGGAACTGGCACTGAAGCTTTCTTT. Amino acids: CASQPNGGTGTEAFF.

V and J are TRBV19 and TRBJ1-3; D unresolved. Germline loops: CDR1 LNHDA, CDR2 SQIVND (reference sequence). Trimming stripped 8 bases from V and 4 bases from J, with 12 bases between. CDR3 length equals 13 residues. CDR3 coding DNA: TGTGCCAGTTTTGTGGCAGGAGGAAACACCATATATTTT. Translation gives CASFVAGGNTIYF.

V gene TRBV18 combines with J gene TRBJ1-5; possible D gene TRBD1, 5 bases. Trimming left V 1 base short and J 4 bases short, with 11 bases between. This CDR3 comprises 15 residues. Germline V gives CDR1 KGHSH, CDR2 LQKENI. The CDR3 nucleotides read TGTGCCAGCTCACCACAATCAGGGTTTAATCAGCCCCAGCATTTT. Encoded protein: CASSPQSGFNQPQHF. The full variable domain, its missing parts supplied by reference TRBV18 and TRBJ1-5, is NAGVMQNPRHLVRRRGQEARLRCSPMKGHSHVYWYRQLPEEGLKFMVYLQKENIIDESGMPKERFSAEFPKEGPSILRIQQVVRGDSAAYFCASSPQSGFNQPQHFGDGTRLSIL.

The chain links TRBV7-2 to TRBJ2-7; TRBD2 matches 11 bases. Germline-derived CDR1 and CDR2 are SGHTA and FQGNSA. Trimming at V came to 3 bases and at J to 3 bases, leaving 4 bases not matched to a gene. The CDR3 extends over 15 amino acids. CDR3 residues: CASSFLAGGHYEQYF. The CDR3 DNA follows: TGTGCCAGCAGCTTCCTAGCGGGGGGCCACTACGAGCAGTACTTC.

The CDR3 is CASSLYYSTDTQYF. The CDR3 DNA sequence: TGTGCCAGCAGCTTATACTACAGCACAGATACGCAGTATTTT. This chain links TRBV7-8 with TRBJ2-3; no reliable D call. This CDR3 comprises 14 residues. The V end was cut by 2 bases, the J end by 0 bases, with 6 bases between. Germline lookup yields CDR1 SGHVS and CDR2 FQNEAQ.

As regards this clone: At one end the junction does not follow the germline gene, possibly because of a read error. This chain uses TRBV6-2 or TRBV6-3 with TRBJ2-7, with TRBD1 matching over 8 bases. Germline V CDR1 and CDR2: MNHEY, SVGEGT. CDR3 size: 12 residues. This CDR3 is CASSSATGGIGF. The CDR3 DNA reads as TGTGCCAGCAGTTCCGCCACAGGGGGGATTGGCTTC.

This chain links TRBV3-1 (or the pseudogene TRBV3-2) with TRBJ2-3, with TRBD2 identical over 9 bases. Germline CDR1 LGHDT, CDR2 YNNKEL (reference sequence). With 6 bases clipped from V and 0 bases from J, the junction kept 7 bases outside the gene matches. The CDR3 covers 16 residues. Here the CDR3 DNA reads TGTGCCAGCAGGACGACGCTAGCGGGGAGCACAGATACGCAGTATTTT. This translates into CASRTTLAGSTDTQYF.

V usage is TRBV18 and J usage is TRBJ2-2; 8 bases are a match to TRBD1. J was trimmed by 5 bases and V by 5 bases; bases with no gene match: 7. The CDR3 totals 15 residues. Looked up from germline, CDR1 is KGHSH and CDR2 is LQKENI. In DNA form, the CDR3 reads TGTGCCAGCTCATCTCCATGGACAGGGACCGGGGAGCTGTTTTTT. Translating gives CASSSPWTGTGELFF. Filled out from reference TRBV18 and TRBJ2-2, the complete variable domain reads NAGVMQNPRHLVRRRGQEARLRCSPMKGHSHVYWYRQLPEEGLKFMVYLQKENIIDESGMPKERFSAEFPKEGPSILRIQQVVRGDSAAYFCASSSPWTGTGELFFGEGSRLTVL.

This chain connects TRBV19 to TRBJ2-6; maybe TRBD1 (6 bases). V was clipped by 4 bases and J by 4 bases, with 11 bases between them. Looked up from germline, CDR1 is LNHDA and CDR2 is SQIVND (reference sequence). This CDR3 spans 15 amino acids. CDR3 region: CASSSNRAGANVLTF. The CDR3 bases are TGTGCCAGTAGTAGCAACAGGGCCGGGGCCAACGTCCTGACTTTC. Looking up the rest from reference TRBV19 and TRBJ2-6 gives the full variable domain: DGGITQSPKYLFRKEGQNVTLSCEQNLNHDAMYWYRQDPGQGLRLIYYSQIVNDFQKGDIAEGYSVSREKKESFPLTVTSAQKNPTAFYLCASSSNRAGANVLTFGAGSRLTVL.

The rearrangement links TRBV5-1 to TRBJ1-2; D gene uncertain. The CDR3 consists of 12 residues. Germline V gives CDR1 SGHRS, CDR2 YFSETQ. Trimming shortened V by 0 bases and J by 6 bases, and 6 bases separated the two germline ends. The CDR3 protein is CASSLARNGYTF. The CDR3 bases are TGCGCCAGCAGCTTGGCCAGGAATGGCTACACCTTC.

The chain joins TRBV7-2 to TRBJ1-1; possible D gene TRBD1, 6 bases. Germline lookup yields CDR1 SGHTA and CDR2 FQGNSA. The CDR3 is made up of 14 amino acids. V gave up 5 bases and J gave up 1 base, with 11 bases separating them. In nucleotides, the CDR3 is TGTGCCAGCAGCCGGATGACAGGGAACACTGAAGCTTTCTTT. Its translation is CASSRMTGNTEAFF.